These 3 T cell receptor beta chains were all obtained from the same sample, sequenced in a study of T cells expressing NK-cell markers. TCRdb re-analyzed the 5' RACE reads; it lists each CDR3 protein once, without DNA. The sample has 300,000 to 450,000 distinct CDR3 sequences. Sequencing was done on a sample of blood T cells: a sorted CD56 or NKG2C T cell subset, CD4+ or CD8+ T cells, or bulk PBMC T cells (not recorded which). Receptors were obtained from a man aged 18 to 69 in good health.

This rearrangement joins TRBV7-9 to TRBJ2-5; absent DNA, TCRdb's TRBD2 call cannot be checked. This CDR3 has 16 amino acids. The germline V gene encodes CDR1 SEHNR and CDR2 FQNEAQ (reference sequence). CDR3 sequence: CASSLAAGGLQETQYF.

The chain is built from TRBV28 and TRBJ1-5; TCRdb indicates TRBD1, and absent DNA this call remains unverified. The CDR3 length is 14 residues. Germline assignment: CDR1 MDHEN and CDR2 SYDVKM. The chain's CDR3 is CASSLRRRKPSQHF.

This chain joins TRBV7-2 and TRBJ1-2; the TCRdb call, TRBD1, lacks DNA for checking. Per germline, CDR1 SGHTA and CDR2 FQGNSA. The CDR3 runs to 14 residues. CDR3: CASSLIDSPYGYTF.